The 23 T cell receptor beta chains below all came from one sample that was sequenced in a study of blood T cell repertoires in COVID-19. Sequencing was performed with immunoSEQ multiplex PCR; in TCRdb, only in-frame clones are kept and a portion is missing. In the table there are roughly 190,000 clones, roughly 80% of which are singletons. The sequencing input was peripheral blood. All receptors derive from a woman in her thirties or forties with COVID-19, enrolled during active disease.

This clone was recorded only once. The chain joins TRBV27 to TRBJ1-1; 7 bases match TRBD1. Per germline, CDR1 MNHEY and CDR2 SMNVEV (reference sequence). V lost 4 bases and J lost 7; bases outside the gene matches: 12. The length of the CDR3 is 15 residues. The CDR3 here is CASSWDSRGPDEAFF. The CDR3 nucleotides are TGTGCCAGCAGTTGGGACAGTCGCGGGCCGGATGAAGCTTTCTTT.

This chain uses TRBV5-4 with TRBJ1-2; D possibly corresponds to TRBD1 (6 bases). Trimming removed 3 bases from V and 7 bases from J, with 10 bases in between. This CDR3 is 12 amino acids long. Per germline, CDR1 SGHNT and CDR2 YYREEE (reference sequence). For the CDR3, the DNA is TGTGCCAGCAGCTCCGTACAGGGTGGCTACACCTTC. This codes for CASSSVQGGYTF.

The rearrangement links TRBV28 to TRBJ2-7, with TRBD1 matching over 9 bases. There are 15 residues in the CDR3. Trimming cost V 2 bases and J 6 bases; bases outside gene matches: 8. The germline V gene encodes CDR1 MDHEN and CDR2 SYDVKM. The CDR3 bases are TGTGCCAGCAGTTTAGGGACAGGGATCGAGGTCGAGCAGTACTTC. Protein: CASSLGTGIEVEQYF.

This chain uses TRBV12-5 with TRBJ1-6, with 9 bases fitting TRBD1. Unmatched junction bases numbered 9, after V lost 6 bases and J lost 6 bases. CDR1 and CDR2 from the germline V gene are LGHNT and FRNRAP. The CDR3 runs 16 residues. The CDR3 loop reads CASGLDRGMGNSPLHF. CDR3 coding DNA: TGTGCTAGTGGCCTTGACAGGGGGATGGGTAATTCACCCCTCCACTTT.

V usage is TRBV9 and J usage is TRBJ1-2; 11 bases fit TRBD1. With V trimmed by 0 bases and J by 7 bases, 2 bases remained unmatched. Germline V gene sequence: CDR1 SGDLS, CDR2 YYNGEE. CDR3 length: 14 amino acids. The CDR3 loop reads CASSVGGQGGGYTF. DNA of the CDR3: TGTGCCAGCAGCGTAGGGGGACAGGGGGGTGGCTACACCTTC.

This clone appeared once. The V gene is TRBV27, the J gene TRBJ2-1; 9 bases match TRBD1. This CDR3 spans 15 amino acids. Looked up from germline, CDR1 is MNHEY and CDR2 is SMNVEV (reference sequence). Trimming at V came to 5 bases and at J to 3 bases, leaving 5 bases not matched to a gene. CDR3 DNA sequence: TGTGCCAGCAGTGGACAGGGGAGGGACTACAATGAGCAGTTCTTC. Protein product: CASSGQGRDYNEQFF.

This clone was counted a single time. At one end, the junction sequence differs from germline, possibly due to a read error. J is TRBJ2-7 and V is TRBV28; 7 bases match TRBD2. This CDR3 has 13 residues. Germline V gene lookup returns CDR1 MDHEN and CDR2 SYDVKM. The CDR3 nucleotides read TGTGCCAGCAGTTTTCCCCCCTCGGGGGGAACCACTTTC. As protein: CASSFPPSGGTTF.

In nucleotides, the CDR3 is TGTGCCAGCAGCTTAGGATTTCGGGGTTTGGGGGGTGAGCAGTTCTTC. This gives the protein CASSLGFRGLGGEQFF. The rearrangement uses TRBV7-9 and TRBJ2-1, with D tentatively TRBD2 (6 bases). The CDR3 is 16 residues long. Germline V gene sequence: CDR1 SEHNR, CDR2 FQNEAQ (reference sequence). V was shortened by 1 base and J by 9 bases, with 19 bases between the two germline ends. Combining the CDR3 with reference TRBV7-9 and TRBJ2-1 gives the whole variable domain DTGVSQNPRHKITKRGQNVTFRCDPISEHNRLYWYRQTLGQGPEFLTYFQNEAQLEKSRLLSDRFSAERPKGSFSTLEIQRTEQGDSAMYLCASSLGFRGLGGEQFFGPGTRLTVL.

CDR3: CASSLADFGGGYTF. The CDR3 bases are TGTGCCAGCAGCTTAGCGGATTTTGGGGGCGGCTACACCTTC. This chain connects TRBV7-9 to TRBJ1-2; D might be TRBD1 (6 bases). Germline assignment: CDR1 SEHNR and CDR2 FQNEAQ (reference sequence). V lost 0 bases, J lost 8 bases, and 13 bases lay in between. CDR3 length: 14 residues.

The chain couples TRBV28 to TRBJ2-7; 7 bases map to TRBD2. This CDR3 region has 10 residues. Trimming took 10 bases from V and 7 from J; bases not matched to a gene: 4. Germline loops: CDR1 MDHEN, CDR2 SYDVKM. The DNA of the CDR3 is TGTGCCATAGGGCGGGAGGAGCAGTACTTC. Translation gives CAIGREEQYF.

This chain links TRBV4-1 with TRBJ1-2; 7 nucleotides align to TRBD1. Unmatched junction bases numbered 4, after V lost 0 bases and J lost 3 bases. CDR1 MGHRA and CDR2 YSYEKL come from the germline V gene. The CDR3 has 15 amino acids. CDR3 DNA sequence: TGCGCCAGCAGCCAAGATCGGACAGGCCACTATGGCTACACCTTC. Translated, it gives CASSQDRTGHYGYTF.

With respect to this clone: The junction shows a germline mismatch at one end, possibly a read error. V is TRBV5-6 and J is TRBJ1-2; 8 bases are shared with TRBD1. CDR3 length: 16 amino acids. Germline CDR1 SGHDT, CDR2 YYEEEE. CDR3 DNA: TGTGCCAGCAGTTTGGACAGGGTTTTTCTCGGATATGGCTACACCTTC. This translates into CASSLDRVFLGYGYTF.

This clone has a single count. This rearrangement joins TRBV6-5 to TRBJ2-7, with 9 bases that match TRBD2. The trim removed 3 bases at V and 2 bases at J, leaving 5 bases unmatched. The CDR3 runs 15 residues. The V gene's germline CDR1 is MNHEY and CDR2 SVGAGI. The CDR3 sequence: CASSYGAGGAYEQYV. The CDR3 DNA is TGTGCCAGCAGTTATGGAGCGGGGGGCGCCTACGAGCAGTACGTC.

The sample holds a few counts of this clone. V and J are TRBV28 and TRBJ1-4; D may be TRBD1 (5 bases). Trimming took 8 bases from V and 0 from J, leaving 10 bases between them. Germline CDR1 reads MDHEN; CDR2 reads SYDVKM. The CDR3 loop spans 14 amino acids. CDR3 nucleotides: TGTGCCAGCCTTAGGGGCCCAACTAATGAAAAACTGTTTTTT. This sequence encodes CASLRGPTNEKLFF.

This clone was found once. This rearrangement joins TRBV24-1 to TRBJ1-1; 10 positions agree with TRBD1. V lost 10 bases to trimming and J lost 0 bases; unmatched junction nucleotides: 4. The CDR3 length is 14 residues. The germline gives CDR1 KGHDR, CDR2 SFDVKD. This CDR3 is CATAGTGVNTEAFF. The DNA for the CDR3 is TGTGCCACTGCCGGGACAGGGGTGAACACTGAAGCTTTCTTT.

The V call is TRBV28, the J call TRBJ1-2; D uncertain. The germline V gene has CDR1 MDHEN and CDR2 SYDVKM. V was clipped by 2 bases and J by 1 base, with 8 bases between them. The CDR3 extends over 14 amino acids. The CDR3 loop is CASSLSGFNYGYTF. Written as DNA, the CDR3 is TGTGCCAGCAGTTTAAGTGGCTTTAACTATGGCTACACCTTC.

The chain links TRBV4-1 to TRBJ2-1, with TRBD2 matching over 14 bases. Germline CDR1 reads MGHRA; CDR2 reads YSYEKL. J gave up 7 bases and V 6 bases, and 5 bases lay outside the gene matches. This CDR3 comprises 15 residues. CDR3 loop: CASRRTSGRTNEQFF. The CDR3 DNA reads TGCGCCAGCAGACGGACTAGCGGGAGGACTAATGAGCAGTTCTTC.

Remarks on this clone: The identical CDR3 is also encoded by other nucleotide sequences in the sample. The chain has TRBV7-9 and TRBJ2-2, with 12 bases matching TRBD2. The CDR3 is made up of 15 amino acids. V dropped 6 bases and J dropped 3; count of bases not matched to a gene: 2. Germline-derived CDR1 and CDR2 are SEHNR and FQNEAQ (reference sequence). CDR3 sequence reads: CASSLAGGYTGELFF. The DNA for the CDR3 is TGTGCCAGCAGTCTAGCGGGAGGGTACACCGGGGAGCTGTTTTTT.

V and J are TRBV6-6 and TRBJ2-3; 7 bases agree with TRBD1. This CDR3 region has 13 residues. Trimming at V came to 6 bases and at J to 4 bases, leaving 4 bases not matched to a gene. Germline V CDR1 and CDR2: MNHNY, SVGAGI (reference sequence). The CDR3 here is CASRPDRADTQYF. Written as DNA, the CDR3 is TGTGCCAGCAGACCTGACAGGGCAGATACGCAGTATTTT.

The V call is TRBV20-1, the J call TRBJ1-1; TRBD1 aligns across 8 bases. The ends lost 3 bases at V and 11 bases at J; junction bases unmatched: 5. The CDR3 runs 11 residues. The V gene's germline CDR1 is DFQATT and CDR2 SNEGSKA (reference sequence). The CDR3 sequence is CSARPQGAAFF. CDR3 nucleotides: TGCAGTGCTAGGCCTCAGGGGGCGGCTTTCTTT.

This chain connects TRBV7-8 to TRBJ1-1, with 9 bases fitting TRBD1. Per germline, CDR1 SGHVS and CDR2 FQNEAQ. The CDR3 contains 14 residues. V dropped 5 bases and J dropped 1; count of bases not matched to a gene: 2. CDR3 loop: CASSRDRANTEAFF. The CDR3 bases are TGTGCCAGCAGCCGGGACAGGGCGAACACTGAAGCTTTCTTT.

This clone came up a few times. J is TRBJ1-6 and V is TRBV7-9; 7 nucleotides agree with TRBD1. Germline CDR1 and CDR2: SEHNR and FQNEAQ (reference sequence). The CDR3 runs 14 residues. V was pared by 6 bases and J by 15 bases, with 14 bases of the junction left unmatched. CDR3 in DNA: TGTGCCAGCAGGGTCACAGGGGTGGAGAATCACCTCCACTTT. Its protein product is CASRVTGVENHLHF.

This sequence joins TRBV7-2 and TRBJ1-5, with 7 bases that match TRBD1. Looked up from germline, CDR1 is SGHTA and CDR2 is FQGNSA. This CDR3 spans 15 amino acids. Trimming removed 2 bases from V and 0 bases from J; junction bases left unmatched: 1. The DNA of the CDR3 is TGTGCCAGCAGCTTACAGGGGGATAGCAATCAGCCCCAGCATTTT. This encodes CASSLQGDSNQPQHF. The full variable domain, its missing parts supplied by reference TRBV7-2 and TRBJ1-5, is GAGVSQSPSNKVTEKGKDVELRCDPISGHTALYWYRQSLGQGLEFLIYFQGNSAPDKSGLPSDRFSAERTGGSVSTLTIQRTQQEDSAVYLCASSLQGDSNQPQHFGDGTRLSIL.